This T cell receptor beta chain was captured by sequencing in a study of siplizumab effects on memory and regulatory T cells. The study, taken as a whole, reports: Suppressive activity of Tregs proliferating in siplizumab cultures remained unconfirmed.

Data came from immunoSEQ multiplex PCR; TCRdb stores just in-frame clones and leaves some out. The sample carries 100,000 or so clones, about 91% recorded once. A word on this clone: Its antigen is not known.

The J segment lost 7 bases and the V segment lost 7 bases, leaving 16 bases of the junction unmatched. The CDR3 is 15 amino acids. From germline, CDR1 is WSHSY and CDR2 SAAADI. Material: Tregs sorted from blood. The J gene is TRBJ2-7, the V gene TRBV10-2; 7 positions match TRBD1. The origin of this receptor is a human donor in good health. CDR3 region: CASNIARDRAPEQYF. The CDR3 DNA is TGCGCCAGCAATATAGCCCGAGACAGGGCCCCAGAGCAGTACTTC.